The 4 T cell receptor beta chains in this list originate from one sample, sequenced in a study of blood T cell repertoires in COVID-19. The method was immunoSEQ multiplex PCR; TCRdb's version includes in-frame clones alone and lacks a portion of them. The sample has tens of thousands of clones, around 87% seen once; the top ten hold nearly 25%. Sequenced material: peripheral blood. All receptors come from a middle-aged man with active or convalescent COVID-19.

CDR3 nucleotides: TGCAGCTCCCTCCCGGCAGGGGGCTTGGTACGAACTGAAGCTTTCTTT. It encodes CSSLPAGGLVRTEAFF. The chain combines TRBV29-1 with TRBJ1-1, with 8 bases matching TRBD1. Per the germline V gene, CDR1 is SQVTM and CDR2 is ANQGSEA. The CDR3 contains 16 residues. Unmatched junction bases numbered 19, after V lost 8 bases and J lost 5 bases. The full variable domain, its missing parts supplied by reference TRBV29-1 and TRBJ1-1, is SAVISQKPSRDICQRGTSLTIQCQVDSQVTMMFWYRQQPGQSLTLIATANQGSEATYESGFVIDKFPISRPNLTFSTLTVSNMSPEDSSIYLCSSLPAGGLVRTEAFFGQGTRLTVV.

The V call is TRBV5-8, the J call TRBJ2-5, with a possible D match to TRBD2 (6 bases). The CDR3 consists of 15 residues. From germline, CDR1 is SGHTS and CDR2 YDEGEE. V lost 0 bases, J lost 1 base, and 10 bases lay in between. CDR3 in DNA: TGTGCCAGCAGCTTGGTGGCCGGGAGCCAAGAGACCCAGTACTTC. Protein: CASSLVAGSQETQYF.

This chain connects TRBV18 to TRBJ1-1; D unresolved. The CDR3 has 12 residues. The V end was cut by 6 bases, the J end by 2 bases, with 7 bases between. The germline V gene encodes CDR1 KGHSH and CDR2 LQKENI. The CDR3 spells CASSPYNTEAFF. CDR3 nucleotides: TGTGCCAGCTCCCCCTATAACACTGAAGCTTTCTTT.

Only one count was recorded for this clone. The chain uses TRBV28 and TRBJ1-2; tentative D call: TRBD1 (5 bases). This CDR3 region has 17 residues. CDR1 and CDR2 (germline): MDHEN, SYDVKM. With 2 bases removed from V and 2 bases from J, the gap between germline ends came to 18 bases. This chain's CDR3 is CASSLKVGLTQNYGYTF. CDR3 bases: TGTGCCAGCAGTTTAAAAGTGGGACTGACACAAAACTATGGCTACACCTTC.